The 12 T cell receptor beta chains given below trace back to one sample, sequenced in a study of human T cells and chemical hapten exposure. Time point reported: pre-sensitization, week 0. Specified treatment: therapeutic diphenylcyclopropenone sensitization with weekly scalp DPC. TCRdb re-analysed the RACE reads in MiXCR, keeping a single row per CDR3 protein. The repertoire includes around 56,000 distinct CDR3 sequences, more than 8% of them detected once, and 9.6% sits in the top ten. Sequences were derived from whole blood, sampled in connection with sensitization to the hapten diphenylcyclopropenone (DPC). Receptors were obtained from a middle-aged man with alopecia areata. Some clones in this sample may be carry-over from other donors' samples.

This clonotype showed up many times. The genes are TRBV11-1 and TRBJ2-1; no clear D gene. The length of the CDR3 is 12 residues. V was clipped by 2 bases and J by 5 bases, with 4 bases between them. CDR1 and CDR2 from the germline V gene are SGHAT and FQDESV (reference sequence). The CDR3 sequence is CASSLLDNEQFF. The CDR3 DNA reads as TGTGCCAGCAGCTTACTTGACAATGAGCAGTTCTTC.

This clonotype was counted at least ten times. The chain carries TRBV12-3 or TRBV12-4 and TRBJ2-3; 11 bases are shared with TRBD2. With 4 bases clipped from V and 4 bases from J, the junction kept 4 bases outside the gene matches. The CDR3 sequence is 15 residues long. As DNA, the CDR3 is TGTGCCAGCAGTTCCTGGACTAGCGGGTCAGATACGCAGTATTTT. It specifies CASSSWTSGSDTQYF.

The chain carries TRBV6-6 and TRBJ1-4; D remains ambiguous. Germline V lookup: CDR1 MNHNY, CDR2 SVGAGI (reference sequence). The CDR3 has 12 amino acids. V lost 7 bases and J 12 bases, leaving 15 bases between the germline ends. The CDR3 loop is CASTPESRELFF. CDR3 bases: TGTGCCAGCACCCCCGAAAGTCGGGAACTGTTTTTT.

This clonotype was counted at least ten times. This chain links TRBV23-1 with TRBJ2-7, with 9 bases identical to TRBD2. TRBV23-1 is an ORF, and what it does is uncertain. J was trimmed by 1 base and V by 7 bases; bases with no gene match: 17. This CDR3 is built from 18 residues. CDR3 protein: CASTPAFAGGPGSYEQYF. The CDR3 DNA reads TGCGCCAGCACCCCGGCCTTCGCGGGAGGGCCCGGGTCCTACGAGCAGTACTTC.

The chain is built from TRBV9 and TRBJ2-5, with D perhaps given as TRBD1 or TRBD2 (5 bases each). This CDR3 is built from 15 residues. Trimming cost V 0 bases and J 4 bases, with 13 bases left between them. Per the germline V gene, CDR1 is SGDLS and CDR2 is YYNGEE. DNA of the CDR3: TGTGCCAGCAGCGTAGGGATGGGGCGGGCAGAGACCCAGTACTTC. Its protein product is CASSVGMGRAETQYF.

This chain connects TRBV28 to TRBJ1-5, with D hard to call. Germline CDR1 reads MDHEN; CDR2 reads SYDVKM. V lost 6 bases, J lost 2 bases, and 14 bases lay in between. The CDR3 extends over 15 amino acids. The CDR3 region is CASSPIVAGNQPQHF. CDR3 bases: TGTGCCAGCAGCCCCATTGTCGCGGGCAATCAGCCCCAGCATTTT.

This clonotype was seen repeatedly, ten times or more. The J gene is TRBJ2-5, the V gene TRBV7-9, with D possibly TRBD1 on 5 matching bases. This CDR3 region has 15 residues. The V end was cut by 0 bases, the J end by 1 base, with 9 bases between. The germline CDR1 and CDR2 sequences are SEHNR and FQNEAQ (reference sequence). CDR3 sequence reads: CASSLALGAQETQYF. The CDR3 DNA follows: TGTGCCAGCAGCTTAGCGCTTGGGGCCCAAGAGACCCAGTACTTC.

This clonotype was seen many times. The chain recombines TRBV28 with TRBJ2-7; 9 bases match TRBD2. V trimming: 11 bases; J trimming: 0 bases; junction bases outside the gene matches: 5. The CDR3 is 13 amino acids. Germline CDR1 reads MDHEN; CDR2 reads SYDVKM. CDR3 region: CASAGGGSYEQYF. CDR3 bases: TGTGCCTCAGCGGGAGGAGGCTCCTACGAGCAGTACTTC.

Turning to this clonotype: Possible read error: a much larger clone is one base away. No DNA is shown, since the ends of the CDR3 on it are uncertain; the CDR3 is the one TCRdb lists. The chain has TRBV7-9 and TRBJ1-2; the table calls TRBD1, which could not be checked here. Germline V gene data show CDR1 as SEHNR and CDR2 as FQNEAQ (reference sequence). Inclusive of both ends, the CDR3 amounts to 18 amino acids. This chain's CDR3 is CASSYTFGQGTKEYGYTF.

In this sample, this clonotype turned up many times. The chain couples TRBV20-1 to TRBJ2-7; the D is unclear. CDR3 length equals 13 residues. The germline gives CDR1 DFQATT, CDR2 SNEGSKA (reference sequence). V was pared by 5 bases and J by 3 bases, with 14 bases between. CDR3 sequence: CSALINQNYEQYF. DNA for the CDR3: TGCAGTGCTCTAATTAACCAGAACTACGAGCAGTACTTC.

V is TRBV18 and J is TRBJ1-1; D perhaps matches TRBD1 (6 bases). Per the germline V gene, CDR1 is KGHSH and CDR2 is LQKENI. The CDR3 consists of 18 residues. Trimming cost V 2 bases and J 1 base, with 20 bases left between them. The CDR3 DNA sequence: TGTGCCAGCTCACCAATACAACGGGGGGCAGTTGGGAACACTGAAGCTTTCTTT. This gives the protein CASSPIQRGAVGNTEAFF.

This clonotype was found many times. The V call is TRBV10-3, the J call TRBJ2-2; no clear D gene. Germline values: CDR1 ENHRY, CDR2 SYGVKD. V was clipped by 8 bases and J by 5 bases, with 9 bases between them. The CDR3 has 12 amino acids. The CDR3 is CAIRRQTGELFF. DNA for the CDR3: TGTGCCATCCGTAGGCAGACCGGGGAGCTGTTTTTT.